These 25 T cell receptor beta chains came from one sample sequenced in a study of blood T cell repertoires in COVID-19. Here immunoSEQ multiplex PCR was the method, and the copy in TCRdb shows in-frame clones only, minus some. The repertoire consists of more than 70,000 clones, with roughly nine tenths occurring once and the leading ten covering approximately 9.1%. The sample comprised peripheral blood. The source is a human donor in a cohort sampled during active COVID-19.

The chain links TRBV6-5 to TRBJ1-2; D perhaps matches TRBD1 (5 bases). CDR1 is MNHEY and CDR2 is SVGAGI in the germline V gene. The CDR3 extends over 14 amino acids. The V end lost 6 bases, the J end lost 3 bases, and 14 bases lay between the germline ends. The CDR3 is CASRGAGRDYGYTF. The CDR3 bases are TGTGCCAGCAGAGGGGCAGGAAGGGACTATGGCTACACCTTC.

The V gene is TRBV4-1, the J gene TRBJ1-3, with D unclear. The CDR3 has 16 amino acids. Germline V gives CDR1 MGHRA, CDR2 YSYEKL. The V end was cut by 1 base, the J end by 4 bases, with 14 bases between. For the CDR3, the DNA is TGCGCCAGCAGCCAAGTAACCCGGGATTCGGGAAACACCATATATTTT. This codes for CASSQVTRDSGNTIYF.

This chain uses TRBV19 with TRBJ2-1; 14 bases are a match to TRBD2. The CDR3 extends over 15 amino acids. J lost 9 bases, V lost 5 bases, and 6 bases had no gene match. Germline V CDR1 and CDR2: LNHDA, SQIVND (reference sequence). CDR3 in DNA: TGTGCCAGTAGTCCGGGACTAGCGGGAGTGTCTGAGCAGTTCTTC. Translated: CASSPGLAGVSEQFF.

The rearrangement joins TRBV3-1 (or the pseudogene TRBV3-2) to TRBJ2-7, with 8 bases lining up with TRBD2. Germline CDR1 reads LGHDT; CDR2 reads YNNKEL (reference sequence). This CDR3 spans 15 amino acids. Unmatched junction bases numbered 11, after V lost 4 bases and J lost 6 bases. The CDR3 sequence: CASSLRGLAGSEQYF. The CDR3 DNA reads as TGTGCCAGCAGCCTCCGGGGCCTAGCGGGCTCCGAGCAGTACTTC.

The chain carries TRBV7-5 and TRBJ2-2; TRBD2 reflects the table's D call only, with no check against the DNA. TRBV7-5 is a pseudogene. The CDR3 is 14 residues long. Written as DNA, the CDR3 is TGTGTCAGAAGCTTAGGTGAGCGCGCCGGGGAGCTGTTTTTT. It codes for CVRSLGERAGELFF.

In this sample, this clone turned up once. The chain joins TRBV7-6 to TRBJ2-3, with 7 bases that match TRBD1. CDR3 size: 15 residues. In germline, CDR1 is SGHVS, CDR2 FNYEAQ. With V trimmed by 5 bases and J by 4 bases, 9 bases remained unmatched. CDR3 DNA: TGTGCCAGCAGCCCTACAGGGGTGGAGGCAGATACGCAGTATTTT. Translation: CASSPTGVEADTQYF. The full variable domain, with the rest looked up from reference TRBV7-6 and TRBJ2-3, is GAGVSQSPRYKVTKRGQDVALRCDPISGHVSLYWYRQALGQGPEFLTYFNYEAQQDKSGLPNDRFSAERPEGSISTLTIQRTEQRDSAMYRCASSPTGVEADTQYFGPGTRLTVL.

The chain employs TRBV7-2 and TRBJ1-5; perhaps TRBD1 as D (6 bases). Germline V gene lookup returns CDR1 SGHTA and CDR2 FQGNSA. The CDR3 totals 15 residues. Trimming removed 5 bases from V and 3 bases from J, with 14 bases in between. CDR3 sequence (DNA): TGTGCCAGCAGCAAAACAGGGATTGACAATCAGCCCCAGCATTTT. It translates to CASSKTGIDNQPQHF.

The chain employs TRBV7-8 and TRBJ1-2; tentative D call: TRBD1 (5 bases). The CDR3 is 15 amino acids. Germline V gives CDR1 SGHVS, CDR2 FQNEAQ. V shed 4 bases and J shed 7 bases, with 19 bases lying between them. The CDR3 DNA reads TGTGCCAGCAGCTCAAATCGGGGGGGATTGAGTGGCTACACCTTC. Translated, it gives CASSSNRGGLSGYTF. The whole variable domain, filled in from reference TRBV7-8 and TRBJ1-2, reads GAGVSQSPRYKVAKRGQDVALRCDPISGHVSLFWYQQALGQGPEFLTYFQNEAQLDKSGLPSDRFFAERPEGSVSTLKIQRTQQEDSAVYLCASSSNRGGLSGYTFGSGTRLTVV.

As regards this clone: Since no conserved phenylalanine or tryptophan closes the CDR3, a read error is the likely cause. Because the CDR3's place on the DNA is in doubt, the DNA is left out and the CDR3 is given as listed by TCRdb. The rearrangement links TRBV30 to TRBJ1-2; the tabulated D call, TRBD1, remains unverified against the DNA. The germline gives CDR1 GTSNPN, CDR2 SVGIG (reference sequence). The CDR3 comprises 14 residues, both ends counted. Here the CDR3 reads CAWSVDMGQGRLKL.

V is TRBV5-1 and J is TRBJ1-1; 7 bases align to TRBD1. Unmatched junction bases numbered 5, after V lost 8 bases and J lost 4 bases. The CDR3 loop spans 12 amino acids. Looked up from germline, CDR1 is SGHRS and CDR2 is YFSETQ. The CDR3 sequence: CASRQGSTEAFF. The DNA for the CDR3 is TGCGCCAGTCGACAGGGAAGCACTGAAGCTTTCTTT.

The rearrangement joins TRBV18 to TRBJ2-3, with 9 bases matching TRBD1. The CDR3 consists of 16 residues. Germline trimming cut 2 bases from V and 0 bases from J; bases unmatched to any gene: 3. Germline V gives CDR1 KGHSH, CDR2 LQKENI. The CDR3 DNA reads TGTGCCAGCTCACCATCCGGACAGGGGAGCACAGATACGCAGTATTTT. Its translation: CASSPSGQGSTDTQYF.

The CDR3 bases are TGCGCCAGCAGCCCAGGGACATTCACAGATACGCAGTATTTT. Encoded protein: CASSPGTFTDTQYF. This chain uses TRBV4-1 with TRBJ2-3; D might be TRBD1 (6 bases). CDR3 length: 14 amino acids. Per germline, CDR1 MGHRA and CDR2 YSYEKL. Trimming shortened V by 4 bases and J by 2 bases, and 10 bases separated the two germline ends.

The chain combines TRBV11-1 with TRBJ2-3; D unresolved. The V gene lost 2 bases and the J gene lost 3 bases, with 6 bases spanning the gap. The CDR3 has 13 amino acids. The germline gives CDR1 SGHAT, CDR2 FQDESV (reference sequence). The CDR3 loop is CASSLSPTDTQYF. The DNA of the CDR3 is TGTGCCAGCAGCTTATCCCCAACAGATACGCAGTATTTT.

V is TRBV10-3 and J is TRBJ1-4; D not resolved. Per the germline V gene, CDR1 is ENHRY and CDR2 is SYGVKD. V was cut by 3 bases and J by 7 bases, with 12 bases left in between. The CDR3 is made up of 14 amino acids. The CDR3 coding sequence is TGTGCCATCAGTGATGGATCAGGTACTGAAAAACTGTTTTTT. Translation gives CAISDGSGTEKLFF.

A remark on this clone: Sequence at one end of the junction differs from germline and may be a read error. The rearrangement uses TRBV7-7 and TRBJ2-1; 9 positions match TRBD2. This CDR3 has 16 amino acids. The V gene's germline CDR1 is SSHAT and CDR2 FNYEAQ (reference sequence). In DNA, the CDR3 is TGTGCTAGCAGCTTATTCGGCGGGGGGGCGGTCAATGAGCAGTTCTTC. It is translated as CASSLFGGGAVNEQFF.

This chain uses TRBV3-1 (or the pseudogene TRBV3-2) with TRBJ2-7, with TRBD1 identical over 8 bases. From germline, CDR1 is LGHDT and CDR2 YNNKEL (reference sequence). The V and J ends lost 4 bases and 2 bases, in that order; junction bases with no gene match: 7. This CDR3 contains 15 residues. This CDR3 is CASSPGTGDPYEQYF. In nucleotides, the CDR3 is TGTGCCAGCAGCCCCGGGACAGGCGACCCCTACGAGCAGTACTTC.

The chain joins TRBV24-1 to TRBJ2-6; D is perhaps TRBD1 (6 bases). V dropped 4 bases and J dropped 3 bases, with 15 bases sitting between them. Germline CDR1 reads KGHDR; CDR2 reads SFDVKD. This CDR3 contains 17 residues. The CDR3 DNA follows: TGTGCCACCAGTGAGCCTCCAGGGGACCTTGGGGCCAACGTCCTGACTTTC. Amino acids: CATSEPPGDLGANVLTF.

V and J are TRBV5-1 and TRBJ1-5; 9 nucleotides line up with TRBD1. Germline V lookup: CDR1 SGHRS, CDR2 YFSETQ. V dropped 4 bases and J dropped 4; count of bases not matched to a gene: 6. The CDR3 has 15 residues. The CDR3 region is CASSPTDRGNQPQHF. CDR3 nucleotide sequence: TGCGCCAGCAGCCCGACGGACAGGGGAAATCAGCCCCAGCATTTT. Combining the CDR3 with reference TRBV5-1 and TRBJ1-5 gives the whole variable domain KAGVTQTPRYLIKTRGQQVTLSCSPISGHRSVSWYQQTPGQGLQFLFEYFSETQRNKGNFPGRFSGRQFSNSRSEMNVSTLELGDSALYLCASSPTDRGNQPQHFGDGTRLSIL.

As concerns this clone: The junction shows a germline mismatch at one end, possibly a read error. This chain links TRBV2 with TRBJ1-6; the D is unclear. The CDR3 runs 12 residues. Germline V gene data show CDR1 as SNHLY and CDR2 as FYNNEI. CDR3 sequence reads: CASNEGVGPLHF. CDR3 DNA sequence: TGTGCCAGCAATGAAGGAGTCGGACCCCTCCACTTT. The full variable domain, completed using reference TRBV2 and TRBJ1-6, is EPEVTQTPSHQVTQMGQEVILRCVPISNHLYFYWYRQILGQKVEFLVSFYNNEISEKSEIFDDQFSVERPDGSNFTLKIRSTKLEDSAMYFCASNEGVGPLHFGNGTRLTVT.

The J gene is TRBJ1-1, the V gene TRBV28; D ambiguous. Per the germline V gene, CDR1 is MDHEN and CDR2 is SYDVKM. V was cut by 4 bases and J by 1 base, with 10 bases left in between. This CDR3 has 14 residues. The CDR3 bases are TGTGCCAGCAGTTACTCTACTAGGAACACTGAAGCTTTCTTT. Protein sequence: CASSYSTRNTEAFF.

This chain links TRBV11-2 with TRBJ2-1; TRBD1 matches 9 bases. CDR1 and CDR2 (germline): SGHAT, FQNNGV. This CDR3 spans 15 amino acids. The V segment lost 5 bases and the J segment 9 bases; nucleotides outside the gene matches: 11. DNA for the CDR3: TGTGCCAGCAGCCTAGGACAGGGGCTGGTTGGTGAGCAGTTCTTC. This gives the protein CASSLGQGLVGEQFF.

This clone was detected only a few times. The gene calls are TRBV28 and TRBJ1-3, with TRBD1 as a possible D gene (5 bases). The length of the CDR3 is 14 residues. The germline V gene encodes CDR1 MDHEN and CDR2 SYDVKM. Trimming stripped 3 bases from V and 3 bases from J, with 9 bases between. As DNA, the CDR3 is TGTGCCAGCAGTTTGGGGGGAGTTGGAAACACCATATATTTT. This encodes CASSLGGVGNTIYF. Variable domain in full (rest from reference TRBV28 and TRBJ1-3): DVKVTQSSRYLVKRTGEKVFLECVQDMDHENMFWYRQDPGLGLRLIYFSYDVKMKEKGDIPEGYSVSREKKERFSLILESASTNQTSMYLCASSLGGVGNTIYFGEGSWLTVV.

A few counts support this clone. The chain employs TRBV29-1 and TRBJ2-1, with D perhaps TRBD2 (6 bases). Germline assignment: CDR1 SQVTM and CDR2 ANQGSEA. The V end was cut by 4 bases, the J end by 2 bases, with 9 bases between. The CDR3 consists of 13 residues. As DNA, the CDR3 is TGCAGCGTTGGAAGACTAGCCTACAATGAGCAGTTCTTC. This sequence encodes CSVGRLAYNEQFF.

This chain links TRBV27 with TRBJ1-1; 9 positions match TRBD1. Per germline, CDR1 MNHEY and CDR2 SMNVEV (reference sequence). With V trimmed by 2 bases and J by 5 bases, 6 bases remained unmatched. The CDR3 consists of 15 residues. The CDR3 DNA reads as TGTGCCAGCAGTTTAATGACAGGGGGGGATACTGAAGCTTTCTTT. Translation gives CASSLMTGGDTEAFF.

The chain joins TRBV7-6 to TRBJ2-1; D perhaps matches TRBD2 (7 bases). CDR1 and CDR2 from the germline V gene are SGHVS and FNYEAQ. The CDR3 runs 16 residues. V lost 4 bases to trimming and J lost 7 bases, with 20 bases between them. The CDR3 DNA sequence: TGTGCCAGCAGCTCCCTTGATGGGGGGGCCCAAAATGAGCAGTTCTTC. This codes for CASSSLDGGAQNEQFF.